These 21 T cell receptor beta chains came from one sample sequenced in a study of T cell responses to AZD1222 COVID-19 vaccine. Profiled with immunoSEQ multiplex PCR; TCRdb holds only in-frame clones, not every one. The sample records about 98,000 clones, approximately 85% being singletons. This sample comprised peripheral blood, obtained on day 0 of AZD1222 vaccination. All receptors come from an adult in good health.

This chain joins TRBV10-3 and TRBJ2-5; either TRBD1 or TRBD2 may fit D (5 bases each). Germline V lookup: CDR1 ENHRY, CDR2 SYGVKD. This CDR3 region has 14 residues. With 4 bases removed from V and 1 base from J, the gap between germline ends came to 10 bases. The CDR3 bases are TGTGCCATCAGTGGGGGACCGGTCCAAGAGACCCAGTACTTC. It encodes CAISGGPVQETQYF.

The V call is TRBV28, the J call TRBJ1-2; D is perhaps TRBD1 (6 bases). Germline loops: CDR1 MDHEN, CDR2 SYDVKM. Trimming stripped 6 bases from V and 6 bases from J, with 23 bases between. The CDR3 is made up of 16 amino acids. The CDR3 sequence: CASRSTGARSRDGYTF. CDR3 DNA sequence: TGTGCCAGCAGGTCTACGGGGGCGAGAAGCAGGGATGGCTACACCTTC.

The chain has TRBV4-1 and TRBJ1-5; 10 bases match TRBD1. Germline V gene lookup returns CDR1 MGHRA and CDR2 YSYEKL. Trimming took 0 bases from V and 4 from J; bases not matched to a gene: 3. The CDR3 is 16 amino acids. CDR3 sequence (DNA): TGCGCCAGCAGCCAAGAGACAGGGGGCGCGAATCAGCCCCAGCATTTT. Protein product: CASSQETGGANQPQHF.

The chain recombines TRBV23-1 with TRBJ2-3, with a tentative D call TRBD1 (5 bases). TRBV23-1 counts as an open reading frame of uncertain function. This CDR3 comprises 19 residues. V was trimmed by 0 bases and J by 0 bases, leaving 19 bases between them. CDR3 bases: TGCGCCAGCAGTCAATCTGGAACAGGTTGCCAGGGTAGCACAGATACGCAGTATTTT. Residues: CASSQSGTGCQGSTDTQYF.

This chain links TRBV28 with TRBJ2-7, with 11 bases that match TRBD2. CDR3 size: 15 residues. From germline, CDR1 is MDHEN and CDR2 SYDVKM. The junction had 7 bases not matched to a gene; V was cut back by 6 bases and J by 3 bases. The CDR3 region has the DNA TGTGCCAGCAGACCCGGACTAGCGGGCATCTACGAGCAGTACTTC. Translating gives CASRPGLAGIYEQYF.

CDR3 residues: CASSHTPGLNTGELFF. CDR3 coding DNA: TGTGCCAGCAGTCACACTCCGGGACTTAACACCGGGGAGCTGTTTTTT. The chain joins TRBV5-5 to TRBJ2-2; D possibly corresponds to TRBD2 (6 bases). CDR1 and CDR2 (germline): SGHKS, YYEKEE (reference sequence). Trimming left V 5 bases short and J 2 bases short, with 16 bases between. This CDR3 is built from 16 residues.

This clone appeared once. The chain has TRBV5-1 and TRBJ2-7, with 9 bases that match TRBD1. V trimming: 4 bases; J trimming: 3 bases; junction bases outside the gene matches: 2. This CDR3 has 13 amino acids. CDR1 and CDR2 from the germline V gene are SGHRS and YFSETQ. CDR3 sequence: CASSAGQGYEQYF. CDR3 DNA: TGCGCCAGCAGCGCGGGACAGGGCTACGAGCAGTACTTC.

V is TRBV5-3 and J is TRBJ2-5, with D perhaps being TRBD1 or TRBD2 (6 bases each). TRBV5-3 is flagged as an ORF with uncertain function. CDR3 size: 15 residues. Trimming shortened V by 4 bases and J by 1 base, and 14 bases separated the two germline ends. As DNA, the CDR3 is TGTGCCAGAAGCCGGAGGGGGTGCATCCAAGAGACCCAGTACTTC. Protein product: CARSRRGCIQETQYF.

CDR3 sequence reads: CATSGRTGGRNEKLFF. The CDR3, as DNA: TGTGCCACCAGCGGCCGGACAGGGGGTAGAAATGAAAAACTGTTTTTT. J is TRBJ1-4 and V is TRBV15; TRBD1 matches 10 bases. Germline CDR1 is LNHNV and CDR2 is YYDKDF (reference sequence). This CDR3 spans 16 amino acids. J was trimmed by 5 bases and V by 5 bases; bases with no gene match: 8.

J is TRBJ2-7 and V is TRBV7-9; TRBD2 aligns across 10 bases. The J segment lost 5 bases and the V segment lost 6 bases, leaving 7 bases of the junction unmatched. The germline V gene encodes CDR1 SEHNR and CDR2 FQNEAQ (reference sequence). This CDR3 contains 14 residues. The CDR3 loop reads CASSTGLAIDEQYF. CDR3 coding DNA: TGTGCCAGCAGTACGGGACTAGCGATCGACGAGCAGTACTTC.

The V gene is TRBV6-5, the J gene TRBJ2-3; possible D gene TRBD2, 7 bases. The CDR3 runs 15 residues. Per the germline V gene, CDR1 is MNHEY and CDR2 is SVGAGI. The ends were cut back, 7 bases at V and 2 bases at J, with 16 bases in the middle. CDR3 sequence: CASTPGAGATDTQYF. The CDR3, as DNA: TGTGCCAGCACCCCGGGGGCGGGAGCCACAGATACGCAGTATTTT.

The chain is built from TRBV7-2 and TRBJ2-7; 14 bases are shared with TRBD2. Germline V CDR1 and CDR2: SGHTA, FQGNSA. V trimming: 5 bases; J trimming: 5 bases; junction bases outside the gene matches: 14. This CDR3 region has 18 residues. The CDR3 DNA reads TGTGCCAGCAGCGCCCCCTGGACTAGCGGGAGGACAAAGAACGAGCAGTACTTC. It translates to CASSAPWTSGRTKNEQYF. The full variable domain, in which reference TRBV7-2 and TRBJ2-7 provide the parts outside the CDR3, is GAGVSQSPSNKVTEKGKDVELRCDPISGHTALYWYRQSLGQGLEFLIYFQGNSAPDKSGLPSDRFSAERTGGSVSTLTIQRTQQEDSAVYLCASSAPWTSGRTKNEQYFGPGTRLTVT.

The chain has TRBV11-2 and TRBJ2-3; D possibly corresponds to TRBD1 (6 bases). Trimming shortened V by 7 bases and J by 2 bases, and 13 bases separated the two germline ends. The CDR3 is made up of 14 amino acids. Germline CDR1 SGHAT, CDR2 FQNNGV. The CDR3: CASTIDRITDTQYF. CDR3 DNA sequence: TGTGCCAGCACCATAGACAGGATCACAGATACGCAGTATTTT.

This chain connects TRBV3-1 (or the pseudogene TRBV3-2) to TRBJ2-5; no definite D call. V gave up 3 bases and J gave up 5 bases, with 16 bases separating them. The CDR3 is 15 residues long. In germline, CDR1 is LGHDT, CDR2 YNNKEL (reference sequence). The CDR3 DNA sequence: TGTGCCAGCAGCCATGGAGAACGGGTCTGGGAGACCCAGTACTTC. Protein: CASSHGERVWETQYF.

The rearrangement joins TRBV12-3 or TRBV12-4 to TRBJ2-5; D might be TRBD2 (6 bases). The V end was cut by 10 bases, the J end by 2 bases, with 14 bases between. The CDR3 covers 13 residues. CDR3 sequence reads: CATAGRRQETQYF. The CDR3 DNA follows: TGTGCCACAGCCGGGAGACGGCAAGAGACCCAGTACTTC.

In its sample, this clone was seen once. The chain employs TRBV2 and TRBJ1-4; D gene unclear. Trimming removed 5 bases at V and 0 bases at J, with 13 bases between. Germline CDR1 reads SNHLY; CDR2 reads FYNNEI. This CDR3 has 16 residues. This chain's CDR3 is CASSITTEATNEKLFF. CDR3 DNA sequence: TGTGCCAGCAGTATTACCACAGAGGCAACTAATGAAAAACTGTTTTTT.

The chain links TRBV7-9 to TRBJ1-3, with D maybe TRBD1 (6 bases). The V gene lost 5 bases and the J gene lost 0 bases, with 8 bases spanning the gap. Germline CDR1 reads SEHNR; CDR2 reads FQNEAQ (reference sequence). The CDR3 is 14 amino acids. Here the CDR3 reads CASSQGSSGNTIYF. DNA for the CDR3: TGTGCCAGCAGCCAGGGGAGCTCTGGAAACACCATATATTTT.

In this sample, this clone turned up once. This rearrangement joins TRBV2 to TRBJ1-1, with D unresolved. With 6 bases removed from V and 1 base from J, the gap between germline ends came to 15 bases. The CDR3 contains 15 residues. The germline CDR1 and CDR2 sequences are SNHLY and FYNNEI. This chain's CDR3 is CASRGWVFGNTEAFF. CDR3 nucleotide sequence: TGTGCCAGCAGGGGTTGGGTTTTTGGGAACACTGAAGCTTTCTTT.

The chain couples TRBV3-1 (or the pseudogene TRBV3-2) to TRBJ1-1; TRBD1 aligns across 8 bases. Germline V gene lookup returns CDR1 LGHDT and CDR2 YNNKEL (reference sequence). The V gene end was trimmed by 3 bases and the J gene end by 1 base; junction bases not matched to a gene: 10. The CDR3 extends over 17 amino acids. DNA for the CDR3: TGTGCCAGCAGCCATTTAAGAACCGGGACAGGGAACACTGAAGCTTTCTTT. Amino acid sequence: CASSHLRTGTGNTEAFF.

V is TRBV10-3 and J is TRBJ1-4; the D gene is possibly TRBD1 (6 bases). The CDR3 extends over 15 amino acids. Deletions cut 1 base from V and 6 bases from J, with 12 bases between. CDR1 and CDR2 from the germline V gene are ENHRY and SYGVKD. The DNA of the CDR3 is TGTGCCATCAGTGAGTGGGGGGGCAGGGATGAAAAACTGTTTTTT. Translation gives CAISEWGGRDEKLFF.

The rearrangement uses TRBV27 and TRBJ2-7; 7 bases align to TRBD1. Germline V gene lookup returns CDR1 MNHEY and CDR2 SMNVEV (reference sequence). J gave up 2 bases and V 6 bases, and 7 bases lay outside the gene matches. This CDR3 region has 14 residues. CDR3 residues: CASSPQTGPYEQYF. CDR3 coding DNA: TGTGCCAGCAGCCCTCAGACAGGGCCCTACGAGCAGTACTTC.